A single sample gave rise to the 5 T cell receptor beta chains below, sequenced in a study of T cell responses to AZD1222 COVID-19 vaccine (dated by TCRdb to about 2021). The library was produced with the immunoSEQ multiplex PCR assay. In TCRdb, the immuneACCESS table is reduced to in-frame sequences with V and J assigned. These tables do not hold every clone; where another copy was compared, an unresolved V gene accounts for under half, and the others remain unexplained. The sample records tens of thousands of clones, roughly four fifths of which are singletons. 5.5% to 7% of the sample is in the top ten clones. The time point label for this specimen denotes: about 28 days (+/-7) after the second vaccine dose. The sequences come from peripheral blood, collected 28 days after the second AZD1222 dose. These receptors were collected from an adult who received the AZD1222 COVID-19 vaccine.

The J gene is TRBJ2-1, the V gene TRBV2; D uncertain. The germline V gene encodes CDR1 SNHLY and CDR2 FYNNEI. This CDR3 has 18 residues. V was cut by 6 bases and J by 4 bases, with 25 bases left in between. CDR3: CASRGLDEPMHTYNEQFF. The DNA of the CDR3 is TGTGCCAGCAGGGGTCTCGATGAGCCGATGCATACATACAATGAGCAGTTCTTC.

The chain carries TRBV27 and TRBJ1-3; D gene uncertain. In germline, CDR1 is MNHEY, CDR2 SMNVEV (reference sequence). The length of the CDR3 is 18 residues. Trimming stripped 5 bases from V and 0 bases from J, with 20 bases between. The CDR3 coding sequence is TGTGCCAGCAGTCGAGTTGGACTGTCACTACTCTCTGGAAACACCATATATTTT. This sequence encodes CASSRVGLSLLSGNTIYF.

The rearrangement joins TRBV9 to TRBJ2-1, with D uncertain. The germline CDR1 and CDR2 sequences are SGDLS and YYNGEE. CDR3 length equals 14 residues. V was clipped by 5 bases and J by 0 bases, with 9 bases between them. The CDR3 coding sequence is TGTGCCAGCAGGTTATTGAGCTCCTACAATGAGCAGTTCTTC. It yields the protein CASRLLSSYNEQFF.

V gene TRBV6-5 combines with J gene TRBJ1-1; 7 positions match TRBD1. The CDR3 consists of 14 residues. Germline CDR1 and CDR2: MNHEY and SVGAGI. V lost 7 bases, J lost 3 bases, and 8 bases stayed unmatched. The CDR3 sequence: CASTLKTGDTEAFF. DNA for the CDR3: TGTGCCAGCACCTTGAAAACAGGGGACACTGAAGCTTTCTTT.

The chain uses TRBV7-2 and TRBJ1-2, with a tentative D call TRBD1 (6 bases). Trimming cost V 3 bases and J 8 bases, with 16 bases left between them. Per the germline V gene, CDR1 is SGHTA and CDR2 is FQGNSA. CDR3 size: 14 residues. The CDR3 sequence: CASSFGAGQRGYTF. In DNA, the CDR3 is TGTGCCAGCAGCTTTGGGGCCGGACAGAGAGGCTACACCTTC.